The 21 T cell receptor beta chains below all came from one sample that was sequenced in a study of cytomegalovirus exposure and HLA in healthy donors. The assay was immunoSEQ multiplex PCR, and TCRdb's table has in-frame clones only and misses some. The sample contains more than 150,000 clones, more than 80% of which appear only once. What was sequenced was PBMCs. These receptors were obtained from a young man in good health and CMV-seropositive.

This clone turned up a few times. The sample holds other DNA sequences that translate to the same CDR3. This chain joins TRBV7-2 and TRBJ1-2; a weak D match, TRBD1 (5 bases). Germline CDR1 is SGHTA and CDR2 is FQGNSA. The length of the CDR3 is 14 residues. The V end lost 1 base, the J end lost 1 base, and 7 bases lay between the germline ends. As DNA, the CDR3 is TGTGCCAGCAGCTTAGGGCAGGGTAACTATGGCTACACCTTC. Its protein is CASSLGQGNYGYTF.

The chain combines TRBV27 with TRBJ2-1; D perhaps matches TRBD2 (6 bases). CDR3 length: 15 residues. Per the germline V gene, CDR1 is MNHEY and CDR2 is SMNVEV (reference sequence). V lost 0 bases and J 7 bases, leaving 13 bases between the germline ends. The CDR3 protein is CASSLSARLANEQFF. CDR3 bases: TGTGCCAGCAGTTTATCTGCTCGGCTAGCGAATGAGCAGTTCTTC.

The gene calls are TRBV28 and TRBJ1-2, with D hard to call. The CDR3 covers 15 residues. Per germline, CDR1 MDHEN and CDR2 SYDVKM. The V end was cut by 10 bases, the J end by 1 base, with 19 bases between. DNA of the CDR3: TGTGCCACTAAGGAGTCGCCAGGACTTAACTATGGCTACACCTTC. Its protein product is CATKESPGLNYGYTF.

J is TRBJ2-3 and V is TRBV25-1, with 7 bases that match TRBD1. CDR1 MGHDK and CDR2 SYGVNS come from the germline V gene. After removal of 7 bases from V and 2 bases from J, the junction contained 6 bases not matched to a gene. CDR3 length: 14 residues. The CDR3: CASNPGTATDTQYF. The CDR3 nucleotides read TGTGCCAGCAACCCCGGGACAGCCACAGATACGCAGTATTTT.

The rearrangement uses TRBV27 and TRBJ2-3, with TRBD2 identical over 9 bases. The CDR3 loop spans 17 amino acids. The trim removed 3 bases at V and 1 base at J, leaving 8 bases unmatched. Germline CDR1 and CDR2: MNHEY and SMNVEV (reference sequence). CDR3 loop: CASSLPSGAKGTDTQYF. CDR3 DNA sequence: TGTGCCAGCAGTTTGCCTAGCGGGGCCAAGGGCACAGATACGCAGTATTTT.

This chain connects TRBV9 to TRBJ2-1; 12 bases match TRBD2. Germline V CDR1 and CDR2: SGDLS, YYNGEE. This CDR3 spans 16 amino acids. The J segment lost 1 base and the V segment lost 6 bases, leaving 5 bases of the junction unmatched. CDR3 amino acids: CASTPGLAGSYNEQFF. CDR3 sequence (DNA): TGTGCCAGCACCCCTGGACTAGCGGGATCCTACAATGAGCAGTTCTTC.

CDR3 in DNA: TGCGCCAGCAGCTTAGCGGGAGCGACAGATACGCAGTATTTT. It codes for CASSLAGATDTQYF. This rearrangement joins TRBV5-1 to TRBJ2-3; 8 bases agree with TRBD2. CDR1 and CDR2 from the germline V gene are SGHRS and YFSETQ. J gave up 3 bases and V 2 bases, and 2 bases lay outside the gene matches. This CDR3 region has 14 residues.

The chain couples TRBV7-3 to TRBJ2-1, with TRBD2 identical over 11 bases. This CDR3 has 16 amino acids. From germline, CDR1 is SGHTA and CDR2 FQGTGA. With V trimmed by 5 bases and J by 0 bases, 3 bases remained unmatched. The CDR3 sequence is CASSRTSGRSYNEQFF. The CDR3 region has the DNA TGTGCCAGCAGCCGGACTAGCGGGCGCTCCTACAATGAGCAGTTCTTC. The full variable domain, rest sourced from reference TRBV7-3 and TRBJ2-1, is GAGVSQTPSNKVTEKGKYVELRCDPISGHTALYWYRQSLGQGPEFLIYFQGTGAADDSGLPNDRFFAVRPEGSVSTLKIQRTERGDSAVYLCASSRTSGRSYNEQFFGPGTRLTVL.

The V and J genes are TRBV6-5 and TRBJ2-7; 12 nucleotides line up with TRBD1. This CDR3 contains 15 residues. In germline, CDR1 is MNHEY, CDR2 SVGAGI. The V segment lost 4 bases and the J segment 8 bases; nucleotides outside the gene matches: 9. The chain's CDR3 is CASSLGGQGALKQYF. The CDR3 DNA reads TGTGCCAGCAGTTTGGGGGGACAGGGGGCTTTGAAGCAGTACTTC.

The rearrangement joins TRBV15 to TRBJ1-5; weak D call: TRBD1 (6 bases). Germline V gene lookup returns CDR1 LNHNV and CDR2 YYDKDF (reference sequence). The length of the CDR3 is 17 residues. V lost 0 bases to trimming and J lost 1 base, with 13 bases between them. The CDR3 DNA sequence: TGTGCCACCAGCAGAGATCGCACAGGGACGAGCAATCAGCCCCAGCATTTT. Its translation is CATSRDRTGTSNQPQHF.

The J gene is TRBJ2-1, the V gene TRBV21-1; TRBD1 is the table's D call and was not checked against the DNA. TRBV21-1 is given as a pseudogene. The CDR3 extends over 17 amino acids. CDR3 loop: CASSKADRALSYNEQFF. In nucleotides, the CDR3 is TGTGCCAGCAGCAAAGCTGACAGGGCCCTCTCCTACAATGAGCAGTTCTTC.

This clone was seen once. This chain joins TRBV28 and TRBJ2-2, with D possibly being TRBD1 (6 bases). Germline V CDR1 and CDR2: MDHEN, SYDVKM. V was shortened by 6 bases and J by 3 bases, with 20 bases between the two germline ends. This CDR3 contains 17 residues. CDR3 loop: CASSYLITGMDTGELFF. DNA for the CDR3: TGTGCCAGCAGCTACCTAATAACAGGGATGGACACCGGGGAGCTGTTTTTT.

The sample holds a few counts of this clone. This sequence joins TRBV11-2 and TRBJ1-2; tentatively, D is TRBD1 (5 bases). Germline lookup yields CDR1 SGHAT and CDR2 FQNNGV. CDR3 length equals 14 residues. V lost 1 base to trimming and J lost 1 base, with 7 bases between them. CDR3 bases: TGTGCCAGCAGCTTAGGGGGCGTTAACTATGGCTACACCTTC. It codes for CASSLGGVNYGYTF.

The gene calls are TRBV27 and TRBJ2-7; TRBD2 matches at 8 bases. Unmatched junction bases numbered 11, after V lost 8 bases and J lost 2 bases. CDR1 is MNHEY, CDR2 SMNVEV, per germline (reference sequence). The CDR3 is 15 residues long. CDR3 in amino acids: CASGGGGLGAYEQYF. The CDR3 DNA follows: TGTGCCAGCGGAGGAGGGGGACTAGGCGCCTACGAGCAGTACTTC.

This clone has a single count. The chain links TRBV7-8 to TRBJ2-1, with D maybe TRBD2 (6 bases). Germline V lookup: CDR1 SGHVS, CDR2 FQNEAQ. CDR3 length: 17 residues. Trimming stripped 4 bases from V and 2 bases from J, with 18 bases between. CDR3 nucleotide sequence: TGTGCCAGCAGCTCCCCATCAGGAGTAGCGGCCTACAATGAGCAGTTCTTC. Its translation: CASSSPSGVAAYNEQFF.

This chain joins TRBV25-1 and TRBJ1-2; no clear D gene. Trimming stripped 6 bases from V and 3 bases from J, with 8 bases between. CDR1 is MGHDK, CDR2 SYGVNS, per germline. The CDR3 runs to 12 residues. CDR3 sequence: CASRRKDYGYTF. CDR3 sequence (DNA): TGTGCCAGCAGGAGAAAAGACTATGGCTACACCTTC.

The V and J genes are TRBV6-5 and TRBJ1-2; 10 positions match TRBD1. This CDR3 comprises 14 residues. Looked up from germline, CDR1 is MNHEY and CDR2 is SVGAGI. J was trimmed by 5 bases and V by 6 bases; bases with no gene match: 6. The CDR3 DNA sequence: TGTGCCAGCAGACCGGGACAGGGGAGTTATGGCTACACCTTC. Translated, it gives CASRPGQGSYGYTF.

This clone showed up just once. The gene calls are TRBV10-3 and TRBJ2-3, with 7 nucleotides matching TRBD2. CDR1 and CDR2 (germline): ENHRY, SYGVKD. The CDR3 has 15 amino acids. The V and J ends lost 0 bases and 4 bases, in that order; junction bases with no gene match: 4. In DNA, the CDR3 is TGTGCCATCAGTGAGTCGGTTGGGAGGGCAGATACGCAGTATTTT. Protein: CAISESVGRADTQYF.

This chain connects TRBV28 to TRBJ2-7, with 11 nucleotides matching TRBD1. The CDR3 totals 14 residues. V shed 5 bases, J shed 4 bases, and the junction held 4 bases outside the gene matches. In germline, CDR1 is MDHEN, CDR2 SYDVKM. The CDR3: CASSPGQGAYEQYF. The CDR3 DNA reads TGTGCCAGCAGTCCCGGACAGGGGGCTTACGAGCAGTACTTC.

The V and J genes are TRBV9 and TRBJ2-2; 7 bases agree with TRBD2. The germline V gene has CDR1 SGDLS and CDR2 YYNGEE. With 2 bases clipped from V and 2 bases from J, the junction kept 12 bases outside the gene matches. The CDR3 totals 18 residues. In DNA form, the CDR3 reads TGTGCCAGCAGCGTCCGGGACTACTCCTTTCTTAACACCGGGGAGCTGTTTTTT. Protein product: CASSVRDYSFLNTGELFF.

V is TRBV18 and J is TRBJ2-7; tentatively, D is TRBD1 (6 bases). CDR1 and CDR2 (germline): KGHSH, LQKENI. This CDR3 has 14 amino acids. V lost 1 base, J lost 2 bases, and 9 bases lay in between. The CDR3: CASSPRDNPYEQYF. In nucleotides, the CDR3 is TGTGCCAGCTCACCACGGGACAACCCCTACGAGCAGTACTTC.